Listed below are T cell receptor beta chains from one sample, sequenced in a study of identical twins. TCRdb used MiXCR to reprocess the 5' RACE reads, holding one entry per CDR3 protein. This sample carries about 260,000 distinct CDR3 sequences, around 6.6% of them seen once, and the ten largest clones take roughly 3.4%. The sample was also linked to a second study, of yellow fever vaccine responses in identical twins.

Sample: memory (CD45RO+) T cells sorted from blood. These receptors originate from a woman aged 18-29 years in good health. Both conserved end residues are trimmed from each CDR3.

TRBV11-2,ASSLTGPNNEQF
TRBV27,ASSPRQDFKTQY
TRBV6-1,ASSETVSNQPQH
TRBV4-1,ASSQDRLVGGETQY
TRBV21-1,ASSKGSHEQY
TRBV6-1,ASSSSGGKETQY
TRBV20-1,SASGGGHVDTQY
TRBV12-5,ASGLDLGSRGNEQF
TRBV27,ASSPGTVLAKNIQY
TRBV7-2,ASSLMRSKGLEAF
TRBV20-1,SAIRPSGGNTGELF
TRBV6-2/TRBV6-3,ASSYSSIWGRTGDYNEQF
TRBV3-1,ASSPWTGTLTYNEQF
TRBV5-1,ASSLKHSYSGANVLT
TRBV20-1,SARDPSGALNEKLF
TRBV7-2,ASSLVFSASGNIQY
TRBV7-6,ASSKGLAGGGETQY
TRBV27,ASRGLAGGIQETQY
TRBV10-3,AISESGPSEAF
TRBV5-1,ASSLTQRGANTGELF
TRBV7-3,ASSLKAIGASGINEQF
TRBV25-1,ASWGQGAAEAF
TRBV5-6,ASSSVWGTEIGELF
TRBV5-5,ASSFTWQGRRQPQH
TRBV12-3/TRBV12-4,ASSRRTSGRAGSYNEQF
TRBV11-2,ASSLWGRAF
TRBV5-1,ASSPGGASNEQF
TRBV28,ASSSSHGISFSYEQY
TRBV20-1,SARGFYNEQF
TRBV5-1,ASSYGGQDTDTQY
TRBV6-6,ASRDPSNEQF
TRBV10-3,AISARQGEAPLH
TRBV5-1,ASSFPGNEQY
TRBV11-2,ASSGWKLPEKLF
TRBV25-1,ASSPPGAGRTDTQY
TRBV5-1,ASSLSGGSGANVLT
TRBV14,ASSQGNTRDTQY
TRBV29-1,SVGGGRGTGELF
TRBV7-2,ASSLFGDSYNEQF
TRBV12-3/TRBV12-4,ASSLKGVGTEAF